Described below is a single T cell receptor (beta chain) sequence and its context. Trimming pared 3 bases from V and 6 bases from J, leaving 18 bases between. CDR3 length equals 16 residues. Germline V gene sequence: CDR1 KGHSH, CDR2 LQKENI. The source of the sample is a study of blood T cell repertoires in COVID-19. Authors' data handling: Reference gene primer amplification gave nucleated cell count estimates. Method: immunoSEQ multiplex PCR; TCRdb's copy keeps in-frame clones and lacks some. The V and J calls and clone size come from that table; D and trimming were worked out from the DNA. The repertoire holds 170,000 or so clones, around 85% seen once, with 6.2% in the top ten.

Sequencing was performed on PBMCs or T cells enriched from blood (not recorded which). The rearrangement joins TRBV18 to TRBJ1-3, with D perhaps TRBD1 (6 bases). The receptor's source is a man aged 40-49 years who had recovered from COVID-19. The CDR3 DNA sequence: TGTGCCAGCTCACCCTGGTGGAGGACAGTGGAAAACACCATATATTTT. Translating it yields CASSPWWRTVENTIYF. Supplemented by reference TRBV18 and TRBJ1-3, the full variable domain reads NAGVMQNPRHLVRRRGQEARLRCSPMKGHSHVYWYRQLPEEGLKFMVYLQKENIIDESGMPKERFSAEFPKEGPSILRIQQVVRGDSAAYFCASSPWWRTVENTIYFGEGSWLTVV.